This T cell receptor (beta chain) comes out of a study of graft-versus-host responses after intestinal transplantation. The wider study: Multivisceral, liver-intestinal, or isolated intestinal transplants were received by the recipients. Every one of the recipients received anti-thymocyte globulin induction and afterwards took tacrolimus and steroids for about 3 years.

The CDR3 totals 15 residues. CDR1 and CDR2 from the germline V gene are SGHNT and YYREEE (reference sequence). Trimming stripped 2 bases from V and 0 bases from J, with 11 bases between. General study results and limits: The study found high graft-versus-host to host-versus-graft clonal ratios in allografts of patients with graft-donor T cell macrochimerism.

In regard to this clone: As yet, its antigen is unknown.

The protocol was immunoSEQ multiplex PCR, while the TCRdb copy is restricted to in-frame clones and leaves out a portion. There are about 90,000 clones in the sample; about 93% occur only once, and about 1% lies in the top ten. Sequenced material: unstimulated CD8+ T cells sorted from spleen or lymph node cells, taken before transplant. The sequence derives from a human donor who was the organ donor for an intestinal transplant. V usage is TRBV5-4 and J usage is TRBJ1-2, with unresolved D. The CDR3 region is CASSFSLSSNYGYTF. The DNA of the CDR3 is TGTGCCAGCAGCTTTTCGTTGAGTTCTAACTATGGCTACACCTTC.